The 29 T cell receptor beta chains given below trace back to one sample, sequenced in a study of identical twins. TCRdb analysed the 5' RACE reads with MiXCR anew, one entry per CDR3 protein. This table holds 400,000 to 600,000 distinct CDR3 sequences, approximately 20% found once. These same data were also listed under a study on yellow fever vaccine responses in identical twins.

Sequenced: CD4+ T cells sorted from blood. These receptors originate from a woman in her late teens or twenties in good health.

The chain carries TRBV18 and TRBJ2-1, with 7 bases matching TRBD1. V lost 2 bases and J lost 6; bases outside the gene matches: 7. Germline assignment: CDR1 KGHSH and CDR2 LQKENI. This CDR3 has 15 amino acids. The CDR3 sequence: CASSPSRGLGNEQFF. The DNA for the CDR3 is TGTGCCAGCTCACCATCTAGGGGGCTCGGCAATGAGCAGTTCTTC.

This chain joins TRBV10-3 and TRBJ2-5; tentative D call: TRBD1 (6 bases). The germline V gene has CDR1 ENHRY and CDR2 SYGVKD. Trimming stripped 4 bases from V and 1 base from J, with 13 bases between. The CDR3 extends over 15 amino acids. The CDR3 sequence: CAISGQESFQETQYF. CDR3 in DNA: TGTGCCATCAGTGGACAGGAGAGTTTCCAAGAGACCCAGTACTTC.

This clonotype showed up just a few times. The V call is TRBV20-1, the J call TRBJ2-3; D is unclear. This CDR3 region has 13 residues. The germline V and J ends were trimmed by 6 bases and 2 bases, with 12 bases remaining between them. Germline V CDR1 and CDR2: DFQATT, SNEGSKA (reference sequence). The CDR3 sequence: CSAPQTYTDTQYF. In DNA, the CDR3 is TGCAGTGCCCCCCAGACCTACACAGATACGCAGTATTTT.

This clonotype was seen only a few times. The rearrangement joins TRBV5-6 to TRBJ2-2; 8 nucleotides line up with TRBD1. The germline CDR1 and CDR2 sequences are SGHDT and YYEEEE. V shed 4 bases and J 1 base; nucleotides not matched to a gene: 3. The CDR3 has 15 residues. CDR3 in amino acids: CASSQGAGNTGELFF. The CDR3, as DNA: TGTGCCAGCAGCCAGGGGGCGGGGAACACCGGGGAGCTGTTTTTT.

This clonotype occurred many times. The gene calls are TRBV7-6 and TRBJ2-7; 11 bases are a match to TRBD2. Germline V gene sequence: CDR1 SGHVS, CDR2 FNYEAQ. With 6 bases clipped from V and 2 bases from J, the junction kept 3 bases outside the gene matches. The CDR3 sequence is 14 residues long. CDR3 sequence: CASSPTSGTYEQYF. CDR3 in DNA: TGTGCCAGCAGTCCGACTAGCGGGACCTACGAGCAGTACTTC.

This clonotype occurred a few times. CDR3 in DNA: TGTGCCAGCTCACCCGTCCCGCGAGTGACCCAGTACTTC. Residues: CASSPVPRVTQYF. V usage is TRBV18 and J usage is TRBJ2-5, with no clear D. This CDR3 is built from 13 residues. Trimming removed 3 bases from V and 7 bases from J, with 12 bases in between. Germline V gene data show CDR1 as KGHSH and CDR2 as LQKENI.

This clonotype was observed a few times. This sequence joins TRBV6-2 or TRBV6-3 and TRBJ2-5; 15 bases agree with TRBD2. CDR1 is MNHEY, CDR2 SVGEGT, per germline. The CDR3 sequence is 16 residues long. Germline trimming cut 4 bases from V and 5 bases from J; bases unmatched to any gene: 5. In DNA form, the CDR3 reads TGTGCCAGCAGTTGGGGACTAGCGGGAGGAGGGGAGACCCAGTACTTC. Encoded protein: CASSWGLAGGGETQYF.

This clonotype was seen only a few times. The CDR3 spells CASSHSGGVSDTQYF. CDR3 coding DNA: TGTGCCAGCAGTCATAGCGGGGGGGTATCAGATACGCAGTATTTT. This chain connects TRBV6-1 to TRBJ2-3; 11 bases match TRBD2. There are 15 residues in the CDR3. The V segment lost 5 bases and the J segment 4 bases; nucleotides outside the gene matches: 5. Looked up from germline, CDR1 is MNHNS and CDR2 is SASEGT.

This chain uses TRBV5-1 with TRBJ2-2; 7 positions match TRBD1. V lost 5 bases, J lost 0 bases, and 10 bases stayed unmatched. This CDR3 spans 17 amino acids. Germline loops: CDR1 SGHRS, CDR2 YFSETQ. For the CDR3, the DNA is TGCGCCAGCAGGAGTACCGGGACAGCATCGAACACCGGGGAGCTGTTTTTT. It translates to CASRSTGTASNTGELFF.

This clonotype has more than one count but fewer than ten. V usage is TRBV18 and J usage is TRBJ2-1; TRBD2 agrees at 9 bases. Trimming at V came to 3 bases and at J to 10 bases, leaving 7 bases not matched to a gene. The CDR3 totals 14 residues. Germline V CDR1 and CDR2: KGHSH, LQKENI. The CDR3 is CASSPGLAGEEQFF. Here the CDR3 DNA reads TGTGCCAGCTCACCGGGGTTAGCGGGAGAGGAGCAGTTCTTC. Full variable domain (remainder filled in from reference TRBV18 and TRBJ2-1): NAGVMQNPRHLVRRRGQEARLRCSPMKGHSHVYWYRQLPEEGLKFMVYLQKENIIDESGMPKERFSAEFPKEGPSILRIQQVVRGDSAAYFCASSPGLAGEEQFFGPGTRLTVL.

In this sample, this clonotype turned up a few times. The chain recombines TRBV6-2 or TRBV6-3 with TRBJ2-3; weak D call: TRBD1 (5 bases). Germline lookup yields CDR1 MNHEY and CDR2 SVGEGT. This CDR3 comprises 13 residues. The V and J ends lost 2 bases and 8 bases respectively, with 11 bases between them. The CDR3 reads CASSYPGIPTQYF. Here the CDR3 DNA reads TGTGCCAGCAGTTACCCAGGGATTCCTACGCAGTATTTT.

The table lists this clonotype with a few counts. This rearrangement joins TRBV5-6 to TRBJ2-7; tentative D call: TRBD1 (5 bases). This CDR3 has 13 amino acids. The germline V gene has CDR1 SGHDT and CDR2 YYEEEE. V gave up 2 bases and J gave up 1 base, with 7 bases separating them. CDR3 sequence: CASSFQGSYEQYV. Here the CDR3 DNA reads TGTGCCAGCAGCTTCCAGGGATCCTACGAGCAGTACGTC.

V gene TRBV27 combines with J gene TRBJ1-5; D remains ambiguous. V lost 2 bases, J lost 0 bases, and 11 bases lay in between. This CDR3 spans 16 amino acids. Germline V lookup: CDR1 MNHEY, CDR2 SMNVEV (reference sequence). CDR3 sequence reads: CASSLGSGNSNQPQHF. The CDR3 DNA reads as TGTGCCAGCAGTTTAGGTTCCGGAAATAGCAATCAGCCCCAGCATTTT.

The chain links TRBV5-1 to TRBJ2-7; D gene ambiguous. CDR1 SGHRS and CDR2 YFSETQ come from the germline V gene. Trimming removed 4 bases from V and 6 bases from J, with 11 bases in between. The CDR3 has 12 residues. CDR3 in amino acids: CASSTERSEQYF. The CDR3 nucleotides read TGCGCCAGCAGCACAGAACGGTCCGAGCAGTACTTC.

This chain joins TRBV29-1 and TRBJ2-5; D might be TRBD1 or TRBD2, each matching 6 bases. This CDR3 region has 12 residues. The V gene's germline CDR1 is SQVTM and CDR2 ANQGSEA. Trimming took 7 bases from V and 4 from J, leaving 13 bases between them. The CDR3 DNA sequence: TGCAGCGCTGCACAGGGAGGAGAGACCCAGTACTTC. Translation gives CSAAQGGETQYF.

The chain has TRBV11-2 and TRBJ1-1; D is undetermined. The CDR3 has 13 amino acids. Per the germline V gene, CDR1 is SGHAT and CDR2 is FQNNGV. Trimming left V 1 base short and J 4 bases short, with 7 bases between. The CDR3 bases are TGTGCCAGCAGCTTAGGGTTGAGCACTGAAGCTTTCTTT. It codes for CASSLGLSTEAFF.

This chain connects TRBV5-1 to TRBJ2-3, with a weak D call TRBD1 (6 bases). The CDR3 sequence is 15 residues long. CDR1 is SGHRS, CDR2 YFSETQ, per germline. Trimming cost V 0 bases and J 4 bases, with 12 bases left between them. The CDR3: CASSLDWGRADTQYF. CDR3 nucleotides: TGCGCCAGCAGCTTGGACTGGGGGCGTGCAGATACGCAGTATTTT.

The rearrangement links TRBV28 to TRBJ1-1; 8 bases match TRBD1. Trimming removed 5 bases from V and 7 bases from J; junction bases left unmatched: 12. This CDR3 has 15 amino acids. Germline lookup yields CDR1 MDHEN and CDR2 SYDVKM. CDR3 in amino acids: CASSPPRTGYFEAFF. CDR3 DNA: TGTGCCAGCAGTCCCCCCCGGACAGGGTACTTTGAAGCTTTCTTT.

This clonotype showed up just a few times. V is TRBV7-2 and J is TRBJ1-1, with D unresolved. V was trimmed by 2 bases and J by 5 bases, leaving 15 bases between them. Germline loops: CDR1 SGHTA, CDR2 FQGNSA. This CDR3 has 15 residues. The CDR3 loop reads CASSLTAGDWTEAFF. In DNA, the CDR3 is TGTGCCAGCAGCTTAACAGCGGGAGACTGGACTGAAGCTTTCTTT. Drawing the rest from reference TRBV7-2 and TRBJ1-1, the complete variable domain is GAGVSQSPSNKVTEKGKDVELRCDPISGHTALYWYRQSLGQGLEFLIYFQGNSAPDKSGLPSDRFSAERTGGSVSTLTIQRTQQEDSAVYLCASSLTAGDWTEAFFGQGTRLTVV.

The V gene is TRBV5-1, the J gene TRBJ2-1; D unclear. This CDR3 has 19 residues. V was cut by 0 bases and J by 4 bases, with 23 bases left in between. From germline, CDR1 is SGHRS and CDR2 YFSETQ. The CDR3: CASSLGEVRAKRGYNEQFF. The CDR3 DNA sequence: TGCGCCAGCAGCTTGGGTGAAGTTAGGGCCAAACGAGGATACAATGAGCAGTTCTTC.

The chain joins TRBV2 to TRBJ2-3, with a weak D call TRBD1 (5 bases). V dropped 9 bases and J dropped 3 bases, with 19 bases sitting between them. Germline V gives CDR1 SNHLY, CDR2 FYNNEI. The CDR3 spans 15 residues. The CDR3 DNA sequence: TGTGCCAGTGATGTGCAGGGTTTTGGGACAGATACGCAGTATTTT. Amino acids: CASDVQGFGTDTQYF.

The rearrangement links TRBV5-1 to TRBJ2-7; tentatively, D is TRBD1 (6 bases). V was cut by 4 bases and J by 6 bases, with 14 bases left in between. CDR3 length: 13 amino acids. CDR1 SGHRS and CDR2 YFSETQ come from the germline V gene. This CDR3 reads CASSQNTGFEQYV. The CDR3 DNA sequence: TGCGCCAGCAGCCAGAATACAGGGTTCGAGCAGTACGTC.

This clonotype showed up just a few times. This chain links TRBV6-5 with TRBJ2-7; D is uncertain. The length of the CDR3 is 12 residues. V lost 5 bases to trimming and J lost 3 bases, with 8 bases between them. The germline gives CDR1 MNHEY, CDR2 SVGAGI. The CDR3 nucleotides are TGTGCCAGCAGTAGTCTATACTACGAGCAGTACTTC. It translates to CASSSLYYEQYF.

This clonotype was seen only a few times. This chain links TRBV9 with TRBJ2-1, with TRBD2 identical over 13 bases. Trimming took 0 bases from V and 9 from J; bases not matched to a gene: 0. CDR3 length: 14 amino acids. Germline CDR1 and CDR2: SGDLS and YYNGEE. CDR3 protein: CASSVGLAGGEQFF. DNA of the CDR3: TGTGCCAGCAGCGTAGGACTAGCGGGAGGTGAGCAGTTCTTC.

This chain links TRBV2 with TRBJ2-2; maybe TRBD1 (6 bases). The length of the CDR3 is 17 residues. Germline CDR1 reads SNHLY; CDR2 reads FYNNEI. CDR3 loop: CTLSLPLGTRNTGELFF. Written as DNA, the CDR3 is TGTACCCTCAGCCTCCCCCTTGGGACACGGAACACCGGGGAGCTGTTTTTT.

A few counts support this clonotype. V usage is TRBV7-2 and J usage is TRBJ2-3; TRBD2 aligns across 7 bases. V was clipped by 5 bases and J by 1 base; unmatched bases: 9. Germline CDR1 is SGHTA and CDR2 is FQGNSA. CDR3 length: 16 amino acids. The CDR3 DNA follows: TGTGCCAGCAGCGCTCAACCCCTAGCGGGCACAGATACGCAGTATTTT. As protein: CASSAQPLAGTDTQYF.

This clonotype was detected only once. This chain links TRBV11-2 with TRBJ2-7; no clear D. Germline V CDR1 and CDR2: SGHAT, FQNNGV. This CDR3 contains 16 residues. The V end was cut by 0 bases, the J end by 5 bases, with 17 bases between. This CDR3 is CASSLDSSRQYHEQYV. In DNA, the CDR3 is TGTGCCAGCAGCTTAGATTCCTCTCGGCAGTACCACGAGCAGTACGTC.

This clonotype has more than one count but fewer than ten. The chain recombines TRBV25-1 with TRBJ1-6; 8 bases are a match to TRBD1. After removal of 1 base from V and 7 bases from J, the junction contained 9 bases not matched to a gene. This CDR3 spans 17 amino acids. Germline CDR1 is MGHDK and CDR2 is SYGVNS. The CDR3 loop reads CASSELRSGGRNSPLHF. In nucleotides, the CDR3 is TGTGCCAGCAGTGAATTGAGGTCAGGGGGCAGGAATTCACCCCTCCACTTT.

This chain links TRBV5-5 with TRBJ2-5; D is unresolved. The length of the CDR3 is 16 residues. The ends were cut back, 7 bases at V and 5 bases at J, with 24 bases in the middle. Per the germline V gene, CDR1 is SGHKS and CDR2 is YYEKEE (reference sequence). The CDR3: CASSHPFGDLGETQYF. CDR3 sequence (DNA): TGTGCCAGCTCCCACCCTTTTGGGGATCTTGGGGAGACCCAGTACTTC.